This T cell receptor beta chain was sequenced during a study of cytomegalovirus exposure and HLA in healthy donors. About the study: The Caucasian-associated ancestry cluster held over 65% of roughly 400 genotyped donors.

Study findings and constraints: Of the V segments, some could not be distinguished, including TRBV6-2 and TRBV6-3, and were excluded. Most TCRs appeared rarely, but some public TCRs recurred in many donors. In vitro, a few CMV-associated chains proved specific for CMV antigens.

A remark on this clone: Its specificity is unknown.

V shed 8 bases, J shed 5 bases, and the junction held 9 bases outside the gene matches. The CDR3 contains 13 residues. CDR1 is MNHEY and CDR2 is SVGAGI in the germline V gene. The PCR ran on 60 Vbeta and 13 Jbeta primers. The repertoire was sequenced with immunoSEQ multiplex PCR; TCRdb's copy has only in-frame clones and lacks some. The sample carries 100,000 or so clones, around four fifths recorded once. Specimen: PBMCs. The V and J genes are TRBV6-5 and TRBJ2-7, with TRBD1 matching over 7 bases. This receptor was taken from a man aged 30 to 39 in good health and CMV-seropositive. The chain's CDR3 is CASSQGNLDEQYF. CDR3 DNA sequence: TGTGCCAGCTCACAGGGGAATCTCGACGAGCAGTACTTC.